This T cell receptor beta chain was profiled in a study of T cell changes during pregnancy in multiple sclerosis. Repertoires were generated with immunoSEQ multiplex PCR, while TCRdb's copy carries only in-frame clones and drops some. The sample shows around 42,000 clones, approximately 91% of them seen only once. Germline-derived CDR1 and CDR2 are SGHDT and YYEEEE. There are 14 residues in the CDR3. The V end was cut by 3 bases, the J end by 2 bases, with 9 bases between. Sequences were derived from CD4+ T cells from peripheral blood mononuclear cells, sampled after pregnancy. The clonotype originates from a female donor in good health, enrolled as a control in a pregnancy study. This sequence joins TRBV5-6 and TRBJ1-3; D may be TRBD1 (6 bases). The CDR3 reads CASSSQGTGNTIYF. In nucleotides, the CDR3 is TGTGCCAGCAGCTCTCAGGGGACTGGAAACACCATATATTTT.